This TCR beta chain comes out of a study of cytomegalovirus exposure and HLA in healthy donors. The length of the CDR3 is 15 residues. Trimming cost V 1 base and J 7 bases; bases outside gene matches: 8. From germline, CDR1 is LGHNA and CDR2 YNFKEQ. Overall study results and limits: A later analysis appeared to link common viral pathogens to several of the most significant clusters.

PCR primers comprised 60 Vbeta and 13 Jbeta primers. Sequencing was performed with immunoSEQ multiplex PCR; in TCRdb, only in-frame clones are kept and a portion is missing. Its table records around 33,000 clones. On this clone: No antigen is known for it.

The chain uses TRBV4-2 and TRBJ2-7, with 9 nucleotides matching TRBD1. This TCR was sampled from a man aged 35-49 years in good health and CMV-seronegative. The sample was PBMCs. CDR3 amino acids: CASSQGGGTGWEQYF. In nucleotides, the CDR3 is TGTGCCAGCAGCCAAGGGGGGGGGACAGGGTGGGAGCAGTACTTC.